This TCR beta chain was profiled in a study of shared clonotypes between healthy human individuals. Each cell subset's genomic DNA was divided evenly among several immunoSEQ plates. About 30,000 T cell genomes, or 200 ng DNA, went into the sorted-subset replicate PCRs. The repertoire was sequenced with immunoSEQ multiplex PCR; TCRdb's copy has only in-frame clones and lacks some. The sample contains about a million clones, more than 60% of which appear only once. The table lists this clone with many counts. Its antigen is currently unknown. General study points: Among non-shared clonotypes, generation probabilities were lower than among those shared by all four donors. Memory subsets generally showed smaller estimated richness than naive subsets did.

This sequence was found in a man younger than 35 in good health. Sequenced: memory CD4+ T cells sorted from blood. The subset here: CD45RA-negative fraction.

The CDR3 DNA follows: TGTGCCAGCAGGGGCCCACAGGGAAACCATCAGCCCCAGCATTTT. Translating gives CASRGPQGNHQPQHF. The chain joins TRBV28 to TRBJ1-5, with D possibly being TRBD1 (6 bases). Germline V gene sequence: CDR1 MDHEN, CDR2 SYDVKM. The CDR3 runs to 15 residues. V was trimmed by 6 bases and J by 5 bases, leaving 17 bases between them.